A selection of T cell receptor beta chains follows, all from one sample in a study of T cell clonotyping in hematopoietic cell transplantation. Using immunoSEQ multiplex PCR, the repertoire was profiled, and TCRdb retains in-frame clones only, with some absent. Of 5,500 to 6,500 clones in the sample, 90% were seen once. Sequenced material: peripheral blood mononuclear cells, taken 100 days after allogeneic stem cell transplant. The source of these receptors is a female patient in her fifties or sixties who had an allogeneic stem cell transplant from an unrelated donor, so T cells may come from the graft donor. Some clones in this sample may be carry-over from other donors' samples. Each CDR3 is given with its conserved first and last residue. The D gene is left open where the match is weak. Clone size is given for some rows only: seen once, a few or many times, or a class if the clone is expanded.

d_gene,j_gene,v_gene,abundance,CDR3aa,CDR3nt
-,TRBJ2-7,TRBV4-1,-,CASSQEEMSYEQYF,TGCGCCAGCAGCCAAGAAGAGATGAGCTACGAGCAGTACTTC
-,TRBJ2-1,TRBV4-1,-,CASSQDRGTYNEQFF,TGCGCCAGCAGCCAGGATAGGGGGACCTACAATGAGCAGTTCTTC
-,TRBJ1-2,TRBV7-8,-,CASSLDWRGGGYTF,TGTGCCAGCAGCTTAGACTGGCGGGGGGGTGGCTACACCTTC
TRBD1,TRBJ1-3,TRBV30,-,CAWIRGQGNSGNTIYF,TGTGCCTGGATCCGGGGACAGGGCAATTCTGGAAACACCATATATTTT
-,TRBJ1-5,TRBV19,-,CASSGVPTVTQPQHF,TGTGCCAGTAGTGGGGTCCCGACAGTGACTCAGCCCCAGCATTTT
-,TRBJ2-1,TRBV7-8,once,CASSSMQANEQFF,TGTGCCAGCAGCTCCATGCAGGCCAATGAGCAGTTCTTC
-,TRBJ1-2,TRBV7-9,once,CASSSHGRGRGDYGYTF,TGTGCCAGCAGCTCACATGGCCGGGGGCGCGGAGACTATGGCTACACCTTC
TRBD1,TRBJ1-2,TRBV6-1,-,CASSVQGQADGYTF,TGTGCCAGCAGTGTACAGGGACAGGCCGATGGCTACACCTTC
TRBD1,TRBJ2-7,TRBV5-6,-,CASSPRQGREQYF,TGTGCCAGCAGCCCCCGACAGGGGAGAGAGCAGTACTTC
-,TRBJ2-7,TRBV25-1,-,CASSRLQGLRGQYF,TGTGCCAGCAGCCGACTCCAGGGGCTACGAGGGCAGTACTTC
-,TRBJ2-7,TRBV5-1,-,CASSLSQGSYEQYF,TGCGCCAGCAGCTTATCACAGGGCTCCTACGAGCAGTACTTC
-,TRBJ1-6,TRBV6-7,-,CASRLRDSPLHF,TGTGCCAGCAGGCTGAGGGATTCACCCCTCCACTTT
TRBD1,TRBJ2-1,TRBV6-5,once,CASSYSTGQGFGEQFF,TGTGCCAGCAGTTACTCCACAGGACAGGGGTTTGGAGAGCAGTTCTTC
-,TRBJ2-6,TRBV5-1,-,CASSVTSGANVLTF,TGCGCCAGCAGTGTCACCTCTGGGGCCAACGTCCTGACTTTC
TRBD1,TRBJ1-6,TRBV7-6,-,CASSSQGEGLNSPLHF,TGTGCCAGCAGCTCCCAGGGGGAGGGGCTTAATTCACCCCTCCACTTT
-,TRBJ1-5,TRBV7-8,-,CASSPDDFYGNQPQHF,TGTGCCAGCAGCCCCGATGACTTCTATGGCAATCAGCCCCAGCATTTT
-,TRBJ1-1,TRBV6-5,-,CASSYSPGPMNTEAFF,TGTGCCAGCAGTTACTCCCCAGGACCAATGAACACTGAAGCTTTCTTT
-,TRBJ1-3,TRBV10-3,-,CAISESAEGNTIYF,TGTGCCATCAGTGAGTCTGCAGAAGGAAACACCATATATTTT
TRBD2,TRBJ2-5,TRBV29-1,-,CSVKSGRVETQYF,TGCAGCGTTAAAAGCGGGAGAGTAGAGACCCAGTACTTC
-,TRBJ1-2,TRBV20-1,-,CSALFGYGYTF,TGCAGTGCTCTATTTGGCTATGGCTACACCTTC
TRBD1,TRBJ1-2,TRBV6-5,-,CASSSGQELAGYTF,TGTGCCAGCAGCTCCGGACAGGAATTGGCTGGCTACACCTTC
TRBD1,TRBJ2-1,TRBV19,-,CASSRQGDNEQFF,TGTGCCAGTTCAAGGCAGGGGGACAATGAGCAGTTCTTC
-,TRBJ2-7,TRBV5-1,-,CASSFDKTYEQYF,TGCGCCAGCAGCTTCGACAAGACCTACGAGCAGTACTTC
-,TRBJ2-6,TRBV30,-,CAWSQAGANVLTF,TGTGCCTGGAGTCAGGCTGGGGCCAACGTCCTGACTTTC
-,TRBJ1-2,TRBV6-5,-,CASSYSTGGDGYTF,TGTGCCAGCAGTTACTCTACCGGGGGCGATGGCTACACCTTC
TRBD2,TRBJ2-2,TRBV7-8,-,CASSFAVVAGGANTGELFF,TGTGCCAGCAGCTTCGCGGTGGTAGCGGGGGGGGCGAACACCGGGGAGCTGTTTTTT
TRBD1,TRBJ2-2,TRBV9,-,CASSAGDRNTGELFF,TGTGCCAGCAGCGCCGGGGACAGGAACACCGGGGAGCTGTTTTTT
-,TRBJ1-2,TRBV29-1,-,CSVYGLYGYTF,TGCAGCGTTTACGGCCTCTATGGCTACACCTTC
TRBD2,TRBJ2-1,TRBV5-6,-,CASNPIAGGYNEQFF,TGTGCCAGCAACCCGATAGCGGGGGGCTACAATGAGCAGTTCTTC
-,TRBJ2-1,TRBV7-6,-,CASSLAGWGNEQFF,TGTGCCAGCAGCTTAGCAGGGTGGGGGAATGAGCAGTTCTTC
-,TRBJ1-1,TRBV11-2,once,CASSMTGLTEAFF,TGTGCCAGCAGCATGACAGGTTTAACTGAAGCTTTCTTT
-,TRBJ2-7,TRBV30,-,CAWKGIGGYEQYF,TGTGCCTGGAAGGGGATCGGTGGCTACGAGCAGTACTTC
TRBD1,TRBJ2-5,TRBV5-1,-,CASRADRWETQYF,TGCGCCAGCAGAGCGGACAGGTGGGAGACCCAGTACTTC
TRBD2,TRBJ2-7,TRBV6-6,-,CASSSGGGSSYEQYF,TGTGCCAGCAGTTCAGGCGGGGGGAGCTCCTACGAGCAGTACTTC
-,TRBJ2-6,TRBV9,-,CASSVEGSGANVLTF,TGTGCCAGCAGCGTAGAGGGGTCTGGGGCCAACGTCCTGACTTTC
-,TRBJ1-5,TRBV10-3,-,CAISGQINQPQHF,TGTGCCATCAGTGGACAGATCAATCAGCCCCAGCATTTT
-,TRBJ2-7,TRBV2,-,CASSDGGPREQYF,TGTGCCAGCAGTGACGGCGGGCCCCGGGAGCAGTACTTC
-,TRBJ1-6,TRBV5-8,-,CASTALGTQSSPLHF,TGTGCCAGCACCGCCCTGGGGACACAAAGTTCACCCCTCCACTTT
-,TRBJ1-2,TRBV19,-,CASNGYTF,TGTGCCAGTAACGGCTACACCTTC
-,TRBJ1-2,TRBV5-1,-,CASSPGSAGLEGYTF,TGCGCCAGCAGCCCTGGCAGCGCGGGATTGGAGGGCTACACCTTC
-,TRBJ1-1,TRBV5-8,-,CASSLDPNTEAFF,TGTGCCAGCAGCTTAGACCCGAACACTGAAGCTTTCTTT
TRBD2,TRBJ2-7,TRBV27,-,CASRSERGTSRDEQYF,TGTGCCAGCAGATCCGAAAGGGGGACTAGTCGGGACGAGCAGTACTTC
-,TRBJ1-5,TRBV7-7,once,CASSRYYGQPQHF,TGTGCTAGCAGCCGATATTACGGACAGCCCCAGCATTTT
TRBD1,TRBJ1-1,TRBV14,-,CASSAYDRGEAFF,TGTGCCAGCAGCGCCTATGACAGGGGTGAAGCTTTCTTT
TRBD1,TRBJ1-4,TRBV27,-,CASRPGQGMGKLFF,TGTGCCAGCAGACCGGGACAGGGGATGGGAAAACTGTTTTTT
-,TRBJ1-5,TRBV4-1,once,CASSQYTENQPQHF,TGCGCCAGCAGCCAATACACTGAAAATCAGCCCCAGCATTTT
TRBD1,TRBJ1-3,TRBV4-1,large,CASSQDLSLGQDSGNTIYF,TGCGCCAGCAGCCAAGATTTGAGCCTAGGACAGGACTCTGGAAACACCATATATTTT
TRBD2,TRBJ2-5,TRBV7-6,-,CASSLMRGGSVETQYF,TGTGCCAGCAGCTTAATGCGGGGGGGCAGCGTGGAGACCCAGTACTTC
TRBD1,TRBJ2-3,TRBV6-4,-,CASSDGRTGGGTDTQYF,TGTGCCAGCAGTGACGGTCGGACAGGGGGAGGCACAGATACGCAGTATTTT
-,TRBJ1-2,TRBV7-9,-,CASSSFDRTYGYTF,TGTGCCAGCAGCTCGTTCGACAGAACTTATGGCTACACCTTC
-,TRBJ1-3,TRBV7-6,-,CASSPSQVSSGNTIYF,TGTGCCAGCAGCCCGAGCCAGGTTAGCTCTGGAAACACCATATATTTT
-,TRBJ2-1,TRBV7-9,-,CASSLAFRGQYNEQFF,TGTGCCAGCAGCTTAGCTTTCCGGGGCCAATACAATGAGCAGTTCTTC
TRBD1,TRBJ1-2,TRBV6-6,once,CASTDRVQANYGYTF,TGTGCCAGCACTGACAGGGTTCAAGCTAACTATGGCTACACCTTC
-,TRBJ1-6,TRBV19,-,CASSTGSGPDNSPLHF,TGTGCCAGTAGTACTGGTAGTGGGCCAGATAATTCACCCCTCCACTTT
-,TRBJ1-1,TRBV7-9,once,CASSRSQGRPEAFF,TGTGCCAGCAGCCGATCACAGGGCCGTCCTGAAGCTTTCTTT
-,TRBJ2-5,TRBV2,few,CASRAETPETQYF,TGTGCCAGCAGGGCCGAAACCCCCGAGACCCAGTACTTC
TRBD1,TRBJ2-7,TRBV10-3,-,CAISESGQGRNEQYF,TGTGCCATCAGTGAGTCGGGACAGGGGAGAAACGAGCAGTACTTC
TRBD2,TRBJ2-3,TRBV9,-,CASASGGGGNTQYF,TGTGCCAGCGCGTCCGGGGGGGGTGGAAATACGCAGTATTTT
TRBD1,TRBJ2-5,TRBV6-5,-,CASRPQTGVFETQYF,TGTGCCAGCAGGCCGCAGACAGGGGTTTTTGAGACCCAGTACTTC
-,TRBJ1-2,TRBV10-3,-,CAISVPGTSRGYTF,TGTGCCATCAGTGTACCGGGGACGTCGCGTGGCTACACCTTC